The clone carrying this T cell receptor (beta chain) has more than one count but fewer than ten. Its antigen is unknown. In making diagnoses, clinical symptoms, serum thyroxine and TRAb, thyroid ultrasound and orbital computed tomography were all used. It was RNA transcripts that yielded the amplified TCR beta CDR3 regions. During a first-round RT-PCR of the TCR CDR3, the HTBI primer set was used. TCRdb recomputed calls from the multiplex PCR reads with MiXCR, one row per CDR3 protein. The sample shows about 610,000 distinct CDR3 sequences, about 15% of them seen only once. This sample stems from a study of T cells in Graves' hyperthyroidism and ophthalmopathy. Study-wide points: The majority of expanded thyroid clonotypes above 0.001 also appeared in blood. Model output signaled ophthalmopathy a median approximately six months ahead of onset.

The CDR3 totals 16 residues. CDR1 is MNHNS, CDR2 SASEGT, per germline. Trimming pared 6 bases from V and 6 bases from J, leaving 24 bases between. The J gene is TRBJ2-7, the V gene TRBV6-1; D unresolved. The TCR comes from a woman aged 40 to 49 with Graves' ophthalmopathy. Sample: blood. The CDR3 DNA sequence: TGTGCCAGCAGGCTACTTCCCTTCCAAGGGAATCTCGAGCAGTACTTC. Translated: CASRLLPFQGNLEQYF.